The present TCR beta chain was sequenced within a study of sequential checkpoint blockade in melanoma. Study-wide background: After nivolumab or ipilimumab alone, some 22 patients had week-13 rebiopsies.

Trimming took off 7 bases at V and 5 bases at J, with 21 bases between the two ends. The CDR3 contains 16 residues. Germline V CDR1 and CDR2: MNHGY, SAAAGT. Using immunoSEQ multiplex PCR, the repertoire was profiled, and TCRdb retains in-frame clones only, with some absent. The repertoire consists of some 4,000 clones, with roughly 20% occurring once and the leading ten covering approximately 9.1%. The treatment: randomized to nivolumab then ipilimumab (arm A) or the reverse (arm B). This clonotype originated in a human donor with melanoma. This specimen was tumor tissue (inferred from file names), taken from a patient given nivolumab and ipilimumab in sequence. The V call is TRBV6-8, the J call TRBJ2-1, with D tentatively TRBD1 (7 bases). The CDR3 region has the DNA TGTGCCAGCACCCATGTCAGGGGGGTGAAGGACAATGAGCAGTTCTTC. It encodes CASTHVRGVKDNEQFF.